Listed below are T cell receptor beta chains from one sample, sequenced in a study of blood T cell repertoires in COVID-19. The repertoire was sequenced with immunoSEQ multiplex PCR; TCRdb's copy has only in-frame clones and lacks some. Among more than 50,000 clones listed, around 90% were seen once. Material for sequencing was peripheral blood. These receptors came from a human donor with active COVID-19. The donor label of this sample is uncertain. CDR3s include the opening cysteine and the closing phenylalanine or tryptophan. The order of the fields is clone size, J gene, V gene, D gene, CDR3 protein, CDR3 DNA. A D gene is named only where the DNA matches it firmly. Size is omitted from some rows. Given values are once, few, many or a class for expanded clones.

.	TRBJ2-2	TRBV5-3	.	CARSLASNTGELFF	TGTGCCAGAAGCTTGGCGTCGAACACCGGGGAGCTGTTTTTT
few	TRBJ2-7	TRBV12-3/TRBV12-4	.	CASSLTGYEQYF	TGTGCCAGCAGTTTAACGGGGTACGAGCAGTACTTC
.	TRBJ1-1	TRBV5-1	TRBD1	CASSQTGVGTEAFF	TGCGCCAGCAGCCAGACAGGGGTTGGGACTGAAGCTTTCTTT
.	TRBJ1-1	TRBV5-1	.	CASMWAPVMNTEAFF	TGCGCCAGCATGTGGGCCCCAGTAATGAACACTGAAGCTTTCTTT
.	TRBJ2-3	TRBV24-1	TRBD2	CATSDPRASGGASDTQYF	TGTGCCACCAGTGATCCTCGGGCTAGCGGGGGGGCTTCAGATACGCAGTATTTT
.	TRBJ2-5	TRBV5-1	TRBD1	CASSVGQGAETQYF	TGCGCCAGCAGCGTTGGACAGGGGGCTGAGACCCAGTACTTC
.	TRBJ1-6	TRBV30	.	CAWSVWSLGYSPLHF	TGTGCCTGGAGTGTGTGGAGCCTCGGGTATTCACCCCTCCACTTT
.	TRBJ2-3	TRBV9	.	CASSVDGGGRYF	TGTGCCAGCAGCGTAGATGGCGGGGGCAGGTATTTT
.	TRBJ1-2	TRBV5-1	.	CASSGAGLYGYTF	TGCGCCAGCAGCGGGGCAGGCCTCTATGGCTACACCTTC
.	TRBJ2-5	TRBV19	.	CATRTRLGETQYF	TGTGCCACCCGTACGCGGCTTGGCGAGACCCAGTACTTC
.	TRBJ1-1	TRBV30	.	CAWSVRGGSTEAFF	TGTGCCTGGAGTGTACGCGGGGGATCCACTGAAGCTTTCTTT
.	TRBJ2-7	TRBV19	.	CASSKARGDYEQYF	TGTGCCAGTAGTAAGGCCCGGGGTGACTACGAGCAGTACTTC
.	TRBJ2-1	TRBV7-3	.	CASSLRGTAGNEQFF	TGTGCCAGCAGCTTAAGAGGAACCGCCGGCAATGAGCAGTTCTTC
.	TRBJ2-3	TRBV7-6	TRBD1	CASSSLTGKTDTQYF	TGTGCCAGCAGCTCTCTGACAGGGAAGACAGATACGCAGTATTTT
.	TRBJ1-1	TRBV11-1	.	CASSFRGEAFF	TGTGCCAGCAGCTTCCGAGGGGAAGCTTTCTTT
.	TRBJ2-7	TRBV5-1	TRBD1	CASSLEQGASYEQYF	TGCGCCAGCAGCTTGGAGCAGGGGGCCTCCTACGAGCAGTACTTC
once	TRBJ2-2	TRBV28	TRBD1	CASRYTTGLNTGELFF	TGTGCCAGCAGATATACGACAGGGCTGAACACCGGGGAGCTGTTTTTT
.	TRBJ2-1	TRBV11-2	.	CASSNKAQNPNNEQFF	TGTGCCAGCAGCAACAAGGCACAGAATCCTAACAATGAGCAGTTCTTC
.	TRBJ1-1	TRBV4-3	TRBD1	CASSRGTGITEAFF	TGCGCCAGCAGCCGAGGGACAGGGATCACTGAAGCTTTCTTT
.	TRBJ2-1	TRBV7-3	TRBD2	CASSPGLASGLSYNEQFF	TGTGCCAGCAGCCCCGGGCTCGCTAGCGGGCTCTCCTACAATGAGCAGTTCTTC
.	TRBJ2-1	TRBV6-4	TRBD2	CASSANSGREYNEQFF	TGTGCCAGCAGTGCTAATAGCGGGAGGGAGTACAATGAGCAGTTCTTC
few	TRBJ2-1	TRBV11-3	.	CASSLQGNGYNEQFF	TGTGCCAGCAGCTTACAGGGGAATGGGTACAATGAGCAGTTCTTC
.	TRBJ2-3	TRBV6-1	.	CASSEASTDTQYF	TGTGCCAGCAGTGAGGCCAGCACAGATACGCAGTATTTT
.	TRBJ1-2	TRBV5-4	.	CASSGQGYEYGYTF	TGTGCCAGCAGCGGGCAGGGGTATGAGTATGGCTACACCTTC
.	TRBJ2-2	TRBV6-5	.	CASSRTGELFF	TGTGCCAGCAGCCGTACCGGGGAGCTGTTTTTT
.	TRBJ2-7	TRBV10-2	.	CASRTVSYEQYF	TGCGCCAGCAGGACAGTCTCCTACGAGCAGTACTTC